The 23 T cell receptor beta chains reported below all come from one sample, sequenced in a study of T cells in Graves' hyperthyroidism and ophthalmopathy. The source material, RNA transcripts, was used to amplify TCR beta CDR3 regions. The primer set for the first-round RT-PCR of the TCR CDR3 was HTBI. TCRdb analysed the multiplex PCR reads with MiXCR anew, one entry per CDR3 protein. This table holds hundreds of thousands of distinct CDR3 sequences, 22% found once. The specimen was blood. The source is a man aged 30 to 39 with Graves' ophthalmopathy.

This clonotype was counted ten times or more. The chain combines TRBV3-1 with TRBJ2-1; 13 nucleotides line up with TRBD2. The CDR3 is made up of 16 amino acids. Trimming took 2 bases from V and 8 from J; bases not matched to a gene: 6. Germline CDR1 LGHDT, CDR2 YNNKEL (reference sequence). This CDR3 reads CASSQKLAGGPHEQFF. The CDR3 DNA follows: TGTGCCAGCAGCCAAAAACTAGCGGGAGGGCCGCATGAGCAGTTCTTC.

This chain connects TRBV7-6 to TRBJ2-3; 7 bases match TRBD2. V was clipped by 5 bases and J by 5 bases; unmatched bases: 7. The germline gives CDR1 SGHVS, CDR2 FNYEAQ. The CDR3 has 14 residues. The CDR3 reads CASSPRTRVDTQYF. Written as DNA, the CDR3 is TGTGCCAGCAGCCCGAGGACTAGGGTAGATACGCAGTATTTT.

This clonotype was observed many times. The chain joins TRBV2 to TRBJ2-3, with D uncertain. Germline V gene data show CDR1 as SNHLY and CDR2 as FYNNEI. Trimming took off 3 bases at V and 4 bases at J, with 8 bases between the two ends. This CDR3 has 13 amino acids. The DNA for the CDR3 is TGTGCCAGCAGTGATCTTCGGGCAGATACGCAGTATTTT. Its protein is CASSDLRADTQYF.

This clonotype was seen many times. The chain employs TRBV2 and TRBJ2-3; D might be TRBD2 (6 bases). Germline-derived CDR1 and CDR2 are SNHLY and FYNNEI. This CDR3 is built from 18 residues. V was clipped by 4 bases and J by 2 bases, with 22 bases between them. CDR3 DNA sequence: TGTGCCAGCAGTGTGGTGAGCGGGCCAGGCCGGGACACAGATACGCAGTATTTT. Translating it yields CASSVVSGPGRDTDTQYF.

Only a few counts were recorded for this clonotype. V gene TRBV12-3 or TRBV12-4 combines with J gene TRBJ2-1; 10 positions match TRBD2. The CDR3 extends over 15 amino acids. With V trimmed by 3 bases and J by 6 bases, 5 bases remained unmatched. The CDR3 DNA reads as TGTGCCAGCAGTTTGCTAGCGGGAGTCCCCAATGAGCAGTTCTTC. Amino acids: CASSLLAGVPNEQFF.

V gene TRBV11-2 combines with J gene TRBJ1-1; a weak D match, TRBD1 (5 bases). V lost 2 bases and J lost 3, with 19 bases in between. This CDR3 contains 17 residues. The germline V gene encodes CDR1 SGHAT and CDR2 FQNNGV. CDR3 sequence: CASSLKAPGAGHTEAFF. Here the CDR3 DNA reads TGTGCCAGCAGCTTAAAAGCGCCCGGGGCGGGGCACACTGAAGCTTTCTTT.

The table lists this clonotype with a few counts. V gene TRBV20-1 combines with J gene TRBJ2-5, with D unclear. The CDR3 length is 12 residues. Germline CDR1 reads DFQATT; CDR2 reads SNEGSKA (reference sequence). Trimming shortened V by 3 bases and J by 7 bases, and 12 bases separated the two germline ends. DNA of the CDR3: TGCAGTGCTAGGGAACCCCGAGGGACCCAGTACTTC. This gives the protein CSAREPRGTQYF.

The chain has TRBV12-3 or TRBV12-4 and TRBJ2-2; TRBD1 is a possible D gene (5 bases). The CDR3 has 15 residues. Trimming took 6 bases from V and 6 from J, leaving 17 bases between them. The CDR3 nucleotides read TGTGCCAGCAGCCCTTGGGGCCCTACGGCCGGGGAGCTGTTTTTT. Its protein is CASSPWGPTAGELFF.

This clonotype was seen repeatedly, ten times or more. This rearrangement joins TRBV7-9 to TRBJ2-1; tentatively, D is TRBD2 (5 bases). CDR1 and CDR2 from the germline V gene are SEHNR and FQNEAQ (reference sequence). This CDR3 contains 15 residues. Trimming took off 7 bases at V and 0 bases at J, with 13 bases between the two ends. CDR3 sequence reads: CASKQAATSYNEQFF. CDR3 DNA sequence: TGTGCCAGCAAGCAAGCGGCGACCTCCTACAATGAGCAGTTCTTC.

J is TRBJ2-2 and V is TRBV12-3 or TRBV12-4; perhaps D is TRBD1 or TRBD2 (6 bases each). Trimming took 7 bases from V and 6 from J, leaving 21 bases between them. This CDR3 is built from 16 residues. The CDR3 DNA follows: TGTGCCAGCAAAGGGATACGGGTCGGGGGCGCCGGGGAGCTGTTTTTT. Amino acid sequence: CASKGIRVGGAGELFF.

This clonotype was observed at least ten times. The chain uses TRBV28 and TRBJ2-5, with a possible D match to TRBD1 (6 bases). The CDR3 loop spans 14 amino acids. The V end lost 1 base, the J end lost 2 bases, and 8 bases lay between the germline ends. From germline, CDR1 is MDHEN and CDR2 SYDVKM. The CDR3 spells CASSLYREQETQYF. CDR3 DNA sequence: TGTGCCAGCAGTTTATACAGGGAACAAGAGACCCAGTACTTC.

The sample holds many counts of this clonotype. The J gene is TRBJ2-2, the V gene TRBV7-8; TRBD2 matches 13 bases. CDR1 and CDR2 (germline): SGHVS, FQNEAQ. The CDR3 totals 18 residues. V was pared by 5 bases and J by 1 base, with 7 bases of the junction left unmatched. The CDR3 region has the DNA TGTGCCAGCAGCCTTCGACTAGCGGGAGGCATGAACACCGGGGAGCTGTTTTTT. This translates into CASSLRLAGGMNTGELFF.

This clonotype was detected only a few times. V and J are TRBV2 and TRBJ2-1; TRBD1 matches at 8 bases. CDR3 length equals 13 residues. The germline gives CDR1 SNHLY, CDR2 FYNNEI. The trim removed 6 bases at V and 3 bases at J, leaving 1 base unmatched. CDR3 sequence reads: CASRDRDYNEQFF. Written as DNA, the CDR3 is TGTGCCAGCAGGGACAGGGACTACAATGAGCAGTTCTTC. Using reference TRBV2 and TRBJ2-1 for the parts outside the CDR3, the full variable domain is EPEVTQTPSHQVTQMGQEVILRCVPISNHLYFYWYRQILGQKVEFLVSFYNNEISEKSEIFDDQFSVERPDGSNFTLKIRSTKLEDSAMYFCASRDRDYNEQFFGPGTRLTVL.

The genes are TRBV7-8 and TRBJ2-1; 11 bases map to TRBD2. Germline V CDR1 and CDR2: SGHVS, FQNEAQ. J lost 4 bases, V lost 4 bases, and 6 bases had no gene match. This CDR3 has 16 residues. CDR3 nucleotides: TGTGCCAGCAGCTCACAGACTAGCGGGACATACAATGAGCAGTTCTTC. Translation: CASSSQTSGTYNEQFF.

This clonotype was counted between two and nine times. The CDR3 nucleotides are TGCAGCGTTACCCCTAGACTAGTAAGCTACAATGAGCAGTTCTTC. Amino acid sequence: CSVTPRLVSYNEQFF. V gene TRBV29-1 combines with J gene TRBJ2-1, with D possibly being TRBD2 (6 bases). The ends were cut back, 5 bases at V and 3 bases at J, with 17 bases in the middle. This CDR3 has 15 residues. Germline V lookup: CDR1 SQVTM, CDR2 ANQGSEA.

V usage is TRBV12-3 or TRBV12-4 and J usage is TRBJ2-3; 9 bases match TRBD2. The CDR3 runs to 16 residues. V gave up 5 bases and J gave up 2 bases; unmatched junction bases: 8. The CDR3 is CASSPWLAGYTDTQYF. CDR3 nucleotide sequence: TGTGCCAGCAGTCCCTGGCTAGCGGGGTACACAGATACGCAGTATTTT.

The J gene is TRBJ2-5, the V gene TRBV7-6; 10 nucleotides agree with TRBD1. V trimming: 5 bases; J trimming: 2 bases; junction bases outside the gene matches: 8. The CDR3 has 16 residues. Germline V lookup: CDR1 SGHVS, CDR2 FNYEAQ. CDR3 sequence reads: CASSDRQGAFQETQYF. The DNA of the CDR3 is TGTGCCAGCAGCGATAGACAGGGGGCCTTTCAAGAGACCCAGTACTTC.

This clonotype was picked up a small number of times. The chain combines TRBV5-6 with TRBJ2-7; possibly TRBD1 for D (5 bases). The CDR3 sequence is 16 residues long. Deletions cut 0 bases from V and 0 bases from J, with 13 bases between. Germline V gene sequence: CDR1 SGHDT, CDR2 YYEEEE. The CDR3 is CASSLVGRGNSYEQYF. Here the CDR3 DNA reads TGTGCCAGCAGCTTGGTCGGTAGGGGAAACTCCTACGAGCAGTACTTC. Full variable domain (rest looked up from reference TRBV5-6 and TRBJ2-7): DAGVTQSPTHLIKTRGQQVTLRCSPKSGHDTVSWYQQALGQGPQFIFQYYEEEERQRGNFPDRFSGHQFPNYSSELNVNALLLGDSALYLCASSLVGRGNSYEQYFGPGTRLTVT.

The chain joins TRBV29-1 to TRBJ2-1; TRBD1 matches 7 bases. V lost 1 base to trimming and J lost 7 bases; unmatched junction nucleotides: 7. CDR1 and CDR2 from the germline V gene are SQVTM and ANQGSEA. The CDR3 sequence is 14 residues long. The CDR3 region is CSVEGDSPLNEQFF. DNA for the CDR3: TGCAGCGTTGAAGGGGACAGCCCGCTGAATGAGCAGTTCTTC.

The table lists this clonotype with a few counts. The V and J genes are TRBV3-1 and TRBJ2-5, with 14 nucleotides matching TRBD2. Germline V gives CDR1 LGHDT, CDR2 YNNKEL (reference sequence). The trim removed 4 bases at V and 5 bases at J, leaving 9 bases unmatched. The CDR3 contains 17 residues. CDR3 in amino acids: CASSLERLAGGRETQYF. The CDR3 DNA sequence: TGTGCCAGCAGCCTCGAAAGACTAGCGGGAGGGCGGGAGACCCAGTACTTC.

This clonotype was seen only a few times. The V call is TRBV7-8, the J call TRBJ2-2, with D hard to call. The CDR3 covers 15 residues. CDR1 is SGHVS, CDR2 FQNEAQ, per germline. V was shortened by 5 bases and J by 1 base, with 11 bases between the two germline ends. The CDR3 DNA is TGTGCCAGCAGCCCAGTACTCCAGAACACCGGGGAGCTGTTTTTT. Its protein is CASSPVLQNTGELFF.

This clonotype was counted only a few times. The chain joins TRBV4-1 to TRBJ2-3; unclear D gene. This CDR3 spans 15 amino acids. Germline assignment: CDR1 MGHRA and CDR2 YSYEKL. V lost 0 bases to trimming and J lost 1 base, with 8 bases between them. DNA of the CDR3: TGCGCCAGCAGCCAAGATCCTCCACGCACAGATACGCAGTATTTT. Protein product: CASSQDPPRTDTQYF.

This clonotype was picked up one time. The CDR3 loop reads CSASGDGYTF. The CDR3, as DNA: TGCAGTGCTTCAGGTGATGGCTACACCTTC. This chain connects TRBV20-1 to TRBJ1-2; D is unresolved. V shed 5 bases and J shed 6 bases, with 7 bases lying between them. Germline V gene data show CDR1 as DFQATT and CDR2 as SNEGSKA (reference sequence). The CDR3 totals 10 residues.